This T cell receptor (beta chain) was obtained from a study of T cell responses to AZD1222 COVID-19 vaccine. Study-wide results and limits: Increases in Spike-specific TCR breadth and depth were seen after two AZD1222 doses. Nearly half of spike-specific TCRs reportedly go after variant regions that carry no mutations. There were mostly white British donors and more females than males, and clonal diversity was possibly underestimated.

Germline-derived CDR1 and CDR2 are SGHNT and YENEEA. The CDR3 loop spans 12 amino acids. Trimming removed 4 bases from V and 6 bases from J, with 9 bases in between. Worth noting for this clone: Its target is not known.

Sequencing used immunoSEQ multiplex PCR; TCRdb keeps in-frame clones, though not all of them. The repertoire holds approximately 82,000 clones, with approximately 90% as singletons. The chain is built from TRBV11-3 and TRBJ1-1, with D possibly matching TRBD1 (6 bases). This sequence originates from an adult who received the AZD1222 COVID-19 vaccine. The input for sequencing was peripheral blood, taken 28 days after the second AZD1222 dose. The CDR3 DNA follows: TGTGCCAGCAGCTCTGGGGGGCCTGAAGCTTTCTTT. It codes for CASSSGGPEAFF. The entire variable domain, with the rest obtained from reference TRBV11-3 and TRBJ1-1, is as follows: EAGVVQSPRYKIIEKKQPVAFWCNPISGHNTLYWYLQNLGQGPELLIRYENEEAVDDSQLPKDRFSAERLKGVDSTLKIQPAELGDSAVYLCASSSGGPEAFFGQGTRLTVV.